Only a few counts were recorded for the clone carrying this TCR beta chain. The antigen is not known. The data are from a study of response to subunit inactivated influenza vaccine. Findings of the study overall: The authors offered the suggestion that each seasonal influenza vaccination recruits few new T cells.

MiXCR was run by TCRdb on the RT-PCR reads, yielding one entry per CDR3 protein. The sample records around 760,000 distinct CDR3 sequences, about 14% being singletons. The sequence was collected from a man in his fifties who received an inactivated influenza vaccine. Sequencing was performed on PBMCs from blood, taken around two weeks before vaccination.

The CDR3 loop is CASSLGTVIYYEQYF. The CDR3 region has the DNA TGTGCCAGCAGTTTAGGGACAGTTATTTACTACGAGCAGTACTTC. The chain uses TRBV12-3 or TRBV12-4 and TRBJ2-7, with D possibly matching TRBD1 (6 bases). This CDR3 is 15 amino acids long. Trimming stripped 1 base from V and 3 bases from J, with 13 bases between.